This TCR beta chain was captured in a study of shared clonotypes between healthy human individuals. In the study overall: The plates for each donor numbered three CD4 naive, three CD4 memory, two CD8 naive and one CD8 memory.

Trimming pared 1 base from V and 1 base from J, leaving 10 bases between. Germline CDR1 reads LNHDA; CDR2 reads SQIVND (reference sequence). This CDR3 has 15 residues. Concerning this clone: The antigen remains undetermined.

Some clones are missing from TCRdb's copy, which holds only in-frame ones; the method was immunoSEQ multiplex PCR. Among 2 million to 3 million clones listed, around nine tenths were seen once. Regarding the study as a whole: The represented genetic and exposure-history diversity was limited by the small number of donors.

The sample consisted of naive CD4+ T cells sorted from blood. Described subset: CD45RA+ positively selected. This receptor was identified in a young man in good health. The genes are TRBV19 and TRBJ1-1, with no clear D. The CDR3 sequence is CASSIAAQKNTEAFF. The DNA of the CDR3 is TGTGCCAGTAGTATAGCGGCCCAGAAGAACACTGAAGCTTTCTTT.